These 26 T cell receptor beta chains share one sample of origin, sequenced in a study of spatial heterogeneity in lung cancer. Time point defined: blood at routine non-recurrence follow-up after resection. TCRdb analysed the 5' RACE reads with MiXCR anew, one entry per CDR3 protein. The repertoire holds 25,000 to 35,000 distinct CDR3 sequences, with about 10% as singletons. The sample consisted of PBMCs, taken at follow-up. These receptors came from a female donor with early-stage non-small cell lung cancer.

This rearrangement joins TRBV7-6 to TRBJ2-5; D possibly uses TRBD1 or TRBD2 (5 bases each). With 3 bases removed from V and 5 bases from J, the gap between germline ends came to 16 bases. CDR1 is SGHVS, CDR2 FNYEAQ, per germline. CDR3 length: 15 residues. CDR3 sequence: CASSFSTGTQETQYF. The CDR3 DNA reads TGTGCCAGCAGCTTTTCGACCGGGACCCAGGAGACCCAGTACTTC.

This clonotype was counted at least ten times. V is TRBV7-2 and J is TRBJ2-1, with TRBD2 matching 12 bases. The CDR3 sequence is 14 residues long. V lost 4 bases to trimming and J lost 10 bases; unmatched junction nucleotides: 5. Germline V gene data show CDR1 as SGHTA and CDR2 as FQGNSA. Here the CDR3 reads CASSSSGGAREQFF. In nucleotides, the CDR3 is TGTGCCAGCAGCTCTAGCGGGGGGGCCCGGGAGCAGTTCTTC.

The table lists this clonotype with a few counts. The rearrangement joins TRBV20-1 to TRBJ1-2; no reliable D call. The CDR3 runs to 13 residues. Germline V lookup: CDR1 DFQATT, CDR2 SNEGSKA (reference sequence). The V end lost 5 bases, the J end lost 4 bases, and 14 bases lay between the germline ends. CDR3 DNA sequence: TGCAGTGCTCAGATCCGGCGCGGCTATGGCTACACCTTC. Amino acids: CSAQIRRGYGYTF.

This clonotype was seen at least ten times. The chain employs TRBV3-1 and TRBJ1-3; D is ambiguous. The germline V and J ends were trimmed by 0 bases and 1 base, with 10 bases remaining between them. Germline CDR1 LGHDT, CDR2 YNNKEL (reference sequence). The CDR3 has 16 amino acids. CDR3 sequence reads: CASSQDLGYSGNTIYF. The CDR3 DNA reads TGTGCCAGCAGCCAAGATCTCGGTTATTCTGGAAACACCATATATTTT.

V and J are TRBV2 and TRBJ2-1; a weak D match, TRBD2 (5 bases). The CDR3 runs 15 residues. V was pared by 4 bases and J by 0 bases, with 10 bases between. Germline loops: CDR1 SNHLY, CDR2 FYNNEI. The CDR3: CASSGGGFSYNEQFF. DNA of the CDR3: TGTGCCAGCAGTGGAGGAGGATTCTCCTACAATGAGCAGTTCTTC. Looking up the rest from reference TRBV2 and TRBJ2-1 gives the full variable domain: EPEVTQTPSHQVTQMGQEVILRCVPISNHLYFYWYRQILGQKVEFLVSFYNNEISEKSEIFDDQFSVERPDGSNFTLKIRSTKLEDSAMYFCASSGGGFSYNEQFFGPGTRLTVL.

A few counts support this clonotype. This chain uses TRBV7-2 with TRBJ1-1; 7 positions match TRBD1. V trimming: 4 bases; J trimming: 4 bases; junction bases outside the gene matches: 9. Germline loops: CDR1 SGHTA, CDR2 FQGNSA. The CDR3 is made up of 15 amino acids. CDR3 in amino acids: CASSWDSNGGTEAFF. Here the CDR3 DNA reads TGTGCCAGCAGCTGGGACAGTAACGGCGGCACTGAAGCTTTCTTT.

This clonotype was counted many times. This chain joins TRBV28 and TRBJ1-5; 11 bases are shared with TRBD1. In germline, CDR1 is MDHEN, CDR2 SYDVKM. CDR3 length: 14 residues. The J segment lost 5 bases and the V segment lost 5 bases, leaving 2 bases of the junction unmatched. The CDR3 DNA reads TGTGCCAGCAGTGGACAGGGGGCGTATCAGCCCCAGCATTTT. As protein: CASSGQGAYQPQHF.

Ten or more counts support this clonotype. The CDR3 sequence is CASSQDATMRGYTF. The CDR3 DNA sequence: TGTGCCAGCAGCCAAGATGCGACAATGCGGGGCTACACCTTC. V gene TRBV14 combines with J gene TRBJ1-2; D is unresolved. Germline assignment: CDR1 SGHDN and CDR2 FVKESK. V was pared by 0 bases and J by 8 bases, with 13 bases between. The CDR3 covers 14 residues.

This clonotype was seen a handful of times. The chain carries TRBV27 and TRBJ1-2; D gene uncertain. Germline V gene data show CDR1 as MNHEY and CDR2 as SMNVEV (reference sequence). V lost 10 bases and J lost 6, with 15 bases in between. The CDR3 runs 12 residues. The CDR3 bases are TGTGCCACCGCGGGGTTAGGGAATGGCTACACCTTC. Its translation is CATAGLGNGYTF.

The V call is TRBV6-5, the J call TRBJ2-2; D is unresolved. CDR3 size: 15 residues. Germline V lookup: CDR1 MNHEY, CDR2 SVGAGI. Trimming left V 6 bases short and J 5 bases short, with 16 bases between. The CDR3 DNA sequence: TGTGCCAGCAGCCGAACGATGGAACTTACCGGGGAGCTGTTTTTT. This gives the protein CASSRTMELTGELFF.

This clonotype was detected only a few times. This chain joins TRBV7-2 and TRBJ1-1; D perhaps matches TRBD1 (5 bases). This CDR3 is built from 12 residues. Trimming stripped 5 bases from V and 4 bases from J, with 8 bases between. The germline V gene has CDR1 SGHTA and CDR2 FQGNSA. CDR3 sequence reads: CASSLTVTEAFF. The DNA for the CDR3 is TGTGCCAGCAGCCTGACAGTCACTGAAGCTTTCTTT.

This clonotype was counted at least ten times. This chain connects TRBV14 to TRBJ2-2; perhaps TRBD2 as D (5 bases). Germline CDR1 is SGHDN and CDR2 is FVKESK. Trimming took 1 base from V and 7 from J, leaving 7 bases between them. The CDR3 extends over 13 amino acids. Here the CDR3 DNA reads TGTGCCAGCAGCCAAGGGAGGTTCGGGGAGCTGTTTTTT. This sequence encodes CASSQGRFGELFF.

This clonotype was seen many times. This chain connects TRBV25-1 to TRBJ1-2, with no clear D. This CDR3 comprises 12 residues. The V end was cut by 0 bases, the J end by 8 bases, with 7 bases between. Germline lookup yields CDR1 MGHDK and CDR2 SYGVNS. The CDR3 nucleotides read TGTGCCAGCAGTGAATATTTAAGCGGCTACACCTTC. It encodes CASSEYLSGYTF.

This clonotype was recorded many times. The chain recombines TRBV7-9 with TRBJ2-5; 12 bases agree with TRBD2. The CDR3 runs to 16 residues. Trimming removed 1 base from V and 6 bases from J; junction bases left unmatched: 6. Germline V lookup: CDR1 SEHNR, CDR2 FQNEAQ (reference sequence). This CDR3 is CASSLGLAGAQQTQYF. Here the CDR3 DNA reads TGTGCCAGCAGCTTAGGACTAGCGGGGGCCCAGCAGACCCAGTACTTC.

This clonotype was seen repeatedly, ten times or more. The chain joins TRBV5-4 to TRBJ2-5; D remains ambiguous. V dropped 0 bases and J dropped 0 bases, with 6 bases sitting between them. Germline V gives CDR1 SGHNT, CDR2 YYREEE (reference sequence). CDR3 length: 14 residues. CDR3 nucleotides: TGTGCCAGCAGCTTGGGGCCTCACCAAGAGACCCAGTACTTC. Protein sequence: CASSLGPHQETQYF.

This clonotype was seen repeatedly, ten times or more. This chain uses TRBV4-1 with TRBJ1-6, with TRBD1 as a possible D gene (6 bases). Trimming left V 4 bases short and J 7 bases short, with 14 bases between. Germline CDR1 reads MGHRA; CDR2 reads YSYEKL. This CDR3 has 15 residues. The chain's CDR3 is CASSPNRAGNSPLHF. The CDR3 DNA sequence: TGCGCCAGCAGCCCTAACAGGGCAGGGAATTCACCCCTCCACTTT.

This clonotype was seen many times. V and J are TRBV9 and TRBJ1-1; D remains unclear. The germline V gene has CDR1 SGDLS and CDR2 YYNGEE. The CDR3 has 11 residues. V shed 4 bases and J shed 7 bases, with 8 bases lying between them. CDR3 region: CASSPQNEAFF. CDR3 nucleotides: TGTGCCAGCAGCCCCCAGAATGAAGCTTTCTTT.

The J gene is TRBJ1-1, the V gene TRBV28; 7 bases are shared with TRBD1. Losses at the gene ends were 6 bases for V and 3 bases for J; bases not matched to a gene: 4. CDR1 and CDR2 (germline): MDHEN, SYDVKM. The CDR3 is made up of 13 amino acids. The CDR3 DNA reads TGTGCCAGCAGACAGGGGTCGCACACTGAAGCTTTCTTT. It yields the protein CASRQGSHTEAFF.

This clonotype was seen many times. The chain has TRBV3-1 and TRBJ2-6, with D perhaps being TRBD1 or TRBD2 (6 bases each). Germline V gene sequence: CDR1 LGHDT, CDR2 YNNKEL (reference sequence). The CDR3 spans 17 residues. V was shortened by 4 bases and J by 0 bases, with 13 bases between the two germline ends. As DNA, the CDR3 is TGTGCCAGCAGCCGGTGGGGGGCAACCTCTGGGGCCAACGTCCTGACTTTC. Translating gives CASSRWGATSGANVLTF.

In its sample, this clonotype was seen many times. The chain has TRBV4-3 and TRBJ1-1; D gene uncertain. Trimming cost V 0 bases and J 6 bases, with 11 bases left between them. CDR3 length: 14 residues. CDR1 and CDR2 (germline): LGHNA, YSLEER. This CDR3 reads CASSQDAAGAEAFF. Written as DNA, the CDR3 is TGCGCCAGCAGCCAAGATGCGGCAGGCGCTGAAGCTTTCTTT.

This clonotype was detected many times. This chain links TRBV12-3 or TRBV12-4 with TRBJ2-1, with TRBD2 matching 7 bases. CDR3 length: 15 amino acids. The trim removed 7 bases at V and 0 bases at J, leaving 6 bases unmatched. Written as DNA, the CDR3 is TGTGCCAGCACCACGACTAGCAGCTCCTACAATGAGCAGTTCTTC. Protein sequence: CASTTTSSSYNEQFF.

This clonotype was seen only a few times. The rearrangement links TRBV9 to TRBJ2-7; 12 bases match TRBD2. The CDR3 has 16 residues. Per the germline V gene, CDR1 is SGDLS and CDR2 is YYNGEE. V shed 3 bases, J shed 7 bases, and the junction held 11 bases outside the gene matches. As DNA, the CDR3 is TGTGCCAGCAGCGAAGGACTAGCGGGGTCCCAGTGGGAGCAGTACTTC. Protein: CASSEGLAGSQWEQYF.

This clonotype showed up just once. One base away lies a much larger clone, so this may be a sequencing read error. This chain connects TRBV5-1 to TRBJ1-1, with D perhaps TRBD1 (5 bases). Germline V CDR1 and CDR2: SGHRS, YFSETQ. This CDR3 is 14 amino acids long. The CDR3 here is CASSLVAGNTEAYF. CDR3 nucleotide sequence: TGCGCCAGCAGCTTGGTGGCAGGGAACACTGAAGCTTACTTT.

This clonotype was picked up a small number of times. The chain uses TRBV12-3 or TRBV12-4 and TRBJ2-5, with D tentatively TRBD2 (6 bases). The CDR3 is 19 residues long. Trimming removed 1 base at V and 4 bases at J, with 25 bases between. The CDR3 sequence: CASSLDRNLGEGGGETQYF. The CDR3 DNA reads as TGTGCCAGCAGTTTAGACAGAAATTTAGGCGAGGGAGGCGGAGAGACCCAGTACTTC.

Worth noting for this clonotype: This could be a read error, since a much larger clone is one nucleotide away. The chain couples TRBV28 to TRBJ2-5, with a tentative D call TRBD2 (6 bases). The CDR3 extends over 14 amino acids. The germline CDR1 and CDR2 sequences are MDHEN and SYDVKM. The germline V and J ends were trimmed by 5 bases and 1 base, with 11 bases remaining between them. The CDR3 is CASSVGGAQETQYF. The CDR3 DNA follows: TGTGCCAGCAGTGTCGGGGGAGCCCAAGAGACCCAGTACTTC.

Ten or more counts support this clonotype. The CDR3, as DNA: TGTGCCAGCAGCCCAATAGACAGACACCACCACAATGAGCAGTTCTTC. It is translated as CASSPIDRHHHNEQFF. The chain links TRBV7-9 to TRBJ2-1; D might be TRBD1 (5 bases). The CDR3 covers 16 residues. V shed 5 bases and J shed 5 bases, with 19 bases lying between them. Germline V gene lookup returns CDR1 SEHNR and CDR2 FQNEAQ (reference sequence).